The 10 T cell receptor beta chains below were found in one sample sequenced in a study of blood T cell repertoires in COVID-19 (dated by TCRdb to 2020 to 2021). Library preparation used the immunoSEQ multiplex PCR assay. The clones in this table, taken by TCRdb from immuneACCESS, are in-frame only. Not every clone is retained; where verified, under half of the shortfall comes from an unresolved V gene, and the cause of the rest is unknown. The sample has roughly 150,000 clones on record, 81% of them singletons. The ten largest clonotypes hold about 5% of the sample. Sequencing input: PBMCs or T cells enriched from blood (not recorded which). The receptor set was obtained from a woman in her thirties or forties with acute COVID-19.

The V and J genes are TRBV16 and TRBJ1-3; D is undetermined. Germline values: CDR1 KGHSY, CDR2 FQNENV. The V gene lost 3 bases and the J gene lost 7 bases, with 4 bases spanning the gap. The length of the CDR3 is 11 residues. The DNA for the CDR3 is TGTGCCAGCAGCCACGGTAACACCATATATTTT. Its translation is CASSHGNTIYF.

The V and J genes are TRBV7-2 and TRBJ2-1; perhaps TRBD2 as D (5 bases). Germline assignment: CDR1 SGHTA and CDR2 FQGNSA. The CDR3 has 14 amino acids. The V end was cut by 5 bases, the J end by 5 bases, with 13 bases between. CDR3 sequence: CASSPQTRNNEQFF. The CDR3 DNA reads as TGTGCCAGCAGCCCCCAAACTAGAAACAATGAGCAGTTCTTC.

This chain links TRBV19 with TRBJ1-1; TRBD1 matches 7 bases. The germline gives CDR1 LNHDA, CDR2 SQIVND (reference sequence). The CDR3 covers 15 residues. V lost 5 bases and J lost 5; bases outside the gene matches: 11. The CDR3 loop is CASSLILGQATEAFF. DNA of the CDR3: TGTGCCAGTAGTCTAATCCTAGGACAGGCTACTGAAGCTTTCTTT.

This sequence joins TRBV27 and TRBJ2-7, with D maybe TRBD2 (6 bases). This CDR3 is built from 15 residues. V was cut by 2 bases and J by 0 bases, with 11 bases left in between. Germline lookup yields CDR1 MNHEY and CDR2 SMNVEV (reference sequence). DNA for the CDR3: TGTGCCAGCAGTTTAAGGGCGGGACTCTCCTACGAGCAGTACTTC. As protein: CASSLRAGLSYEQYF.

The rearrangement uses TRBV30 and TRBJ1-6; D may be TRBD1 (6 bases). The germline V and J ends were trimmed by 4 bases and 5 bases, with 24 bases remaining between them. Germline V gene lookup returns CDR1 GTSNPN and CDR2 SVGIG (reference sequence). The CDR3 covers 18 residues. CDR3 sequence (DNA): TGTGCCTGGATCAGGGTAGGCGAGGGGAAGGGGGATAATTCACCCCTCCACTTT. Translation gives CAWIRVGEGKGDNSPLHF.

This sequence joins TRBV6-5 and TRBJ2-7, with D unclear. CDR1 is MNHEY and CDR2 is SVGAGI in the germline V gene. V was clipped by 5 bases and J by 3 bases, with 11 bases between them. The CDR3 runs 13 residues. In nucleotides, the CDR3 is TGTGCCAGCAGTATGCAGATCCGCTACGAGCAGTACTTC. Its translation is CASSMQIRYEQYF.

The V and J genes are TRBV5-1 and TRBJ2-3; 7 bases fit TRBD2. Trimming cost V 4 bases and J 2 bases; bases outside gene matches: 10. There are 16 residues in the CDR3. Germline CDR1 reads SGHRS; CDR2 reads YFSETQ. This CDR3 reads CASSPDASGDTDTQYF. The CDR3, as DNA: TGCGCCAGCAGCCCGGACGCTAGCGGAGACACAGATACGCAGTATTTT.

This clone has more than one count but fewer than ten. This chain uses TRBV28 with TRBJ1-2, with a tentative D call TRBD1 (5 bases). The length of the CDR3 is 15 residues. The V end was cut by 4 bases, the J end by 3 bases, with 15 bases between. Per germline, CDR1 MDHEN and CDR2 SYDVKM. CDR3 DNA sequence: TGTGCCAGCAGTTCCCCCACACAGGTATACTATGGCTACACCTTC. As protein: CASSSPTQVYYGYTF.

This clone was counted a few times. The gene calls are TRBV12-5 and TRBJ2-2; TRBD2 matches at 14 bases. CDR3 length equals 17 residues. Trimming cost V 5 bases and J 2 bases; bases outside gene matches: 4. Germline CDR1 LGHNT, CDR2 FRNRAP. CDR3 sequence reads: CASGTGTSGRNTGELFF. CDR3 DNA sequence: TGTGCTAGTGGTACCGGGACTAGCGGGAGAAACACCGGGGAGCTGTTTTTT.

The V call is TRBV5-1, the J call TRBJ1-1, with D hard to call. V dropped 0 bases and J dropped 2 bases, with 8 bases sitting between them. CDR3 length: 14 amino acids. Per germline, CDR1 SGHRS and CDR2 YFSETQ. CDR3 protein: CASSLAQANTEAFF. The CDR3 DNA sequence: TGCGCCAGCAGCTTGGCGCAGGCTAACACTGAAGCTTTCTTT.